Listed here are 26 T cell receptor beta chains from one sample, sequenced in a study of T cells after yellow fever vaccination. Using its own MiXCR run on the 5' RACE reads, TCRdb lists one record per CDR3 protein. The sample lists some 350,000 distinct CDR3 sequences, 4.1% occurring once. The source material was PBMCs, sampled 5 days after the yellow fever booster vaccination. These receptors came from a young man who received the YFV17D yellow fever vaccine.

There are many counts of this clonotype. The chain carries TRBV6-5 and TRBJ1-1; 11 nucleotides align to TRBD1. The CDR3 covers 15 residues. The V gene end was trimmed by 2 bases and the J gene end by 4 bases; junction bases not matched to a gene: 3. Germline V gene lookup returns CDR1 MNHEY and CDR2 SVGAGI. The CDR3, as DNA: TGTGCCAGCAGTTACCGGACAGGGGGCGGCACTGAAGCTTTCTTT. Residues: CASSYRTGGGTEAFF.

A few counts support this clonotype. The CDR3 region has the DNA TGTGCCAGCAGCCGCAATGACGGAAACATTCAGTACTTC. This codes for CASSRNDGNIQYF. This rearrangement joins TRBV7-2 to TRBJ2-4; the D is unclear. V was pared by 5 bases and J by 6 bases, with 11 bases between. CDR1 and CDR2 (germline): SGHTA, FQGNSA. This CDR3 region has 13 residues.

This clonotype was counted between two and nine times. The genes are TRBV27 and TRBJ2-1; 10 bases agree with TRBD2. With 6 bases clipped from V and 5 bases from J, the junction kept 4 bases outside the gene matches. Germline CDR1 reads MNHEY; CDR2 reads SMNVEV (reference sequence). This CDR3 region has 14 residues. CDR3 sequence (DNA): TGTGCCAGCAGACTAGCGGGGCGGAACAATGAGCAGTTCTTC. Encoded protein: CASRLAGRNNEQFF.

There are many counts of this clonotype. The V gene is TRBV20-1, the J gene TRBJ2-1, with TRBD2 as a possible D gene (6 bases). The ends were cut back, 0 bases at V and 2 bases at J, with 11 bases in the middle. CDR3 length: 15 amino acids. Germline-derived CDR1 and CDR2 are DFQATT and SNEGSKA (reference sequence). The CDR3 bases are TGCAGTGCTAGAGATTCGGCGGGGCCCTACAATGAGCAGTTCTTC. Residues: CSARDSAGPYNEQFF.

The V gene is TRBV12-3 or TRBV12-4, the J gene TRBJ1-1; D ambiguous. Trimming stripped 2 bases from V and 8 bases from J, with 12 bases between. This CDR3 spans 13 amino acids. The CDR3 loop reads CASSLTGDLEAFF. In nucleotides, the CDR3 is TGTGCCAGCAGTTTAACGGGTGACTTGGAAGCTTTCTTT.

A few counts support this clonotype. The genes are TRBV7-2 and TRBJ2-3, with 7 bases lining up with TRBD2. Germline V CDR1 and CDR2: SGHTA, FQGNSA. The CDR3 totals 16 residues. Trimming cost V 2 bases and J 0 bases; bases outside gene matches: 5. The DNA for the CDR3 is TGTGCCAGCAGCTTACAGCTTAGCGGGAGCACAGATACGCAGTATTTT. Translated, it gives CASSLQLSGSTDTQYF.

This chain uses TRBV28 with TRBJ1-4; D perhaps matches TRBD1 (6 bases). Trimming removed 5 bases at V and 11 bases at J, with 12 bases between. The CDR3 length is 12 residues. CDR1 is MDHEN, CDR2 SYDVKM, per germline. Here the CDR3 reads CASSTGSWKLFF. The DNA of the CDR3 is TGTGCCAGCAGTACAGGGTCCTGGAAACTGTTTTTT. Based on the CDR3 plus reference TRBV28 and TRBJ1-4, the full variable domain is DVKVTQSSRYLVKRTGEKVFLECVQDMDHENMFWYRQDPGLGLRLIYFSYDVKMKEKGDIPEGYSVSREKKERFSLILESASTNQTSMYLCASSTGSWKLFFGSGTQLSVL.

This clonotype was observed at least ten times. The V and J genes are TRBV27 and TRBJ2-1; 8 bases agree with TRBD2. The J segment lost 2 bases and the V segment lost 3 bases, leaving 6 bases of the junction unmatched. The germline CDR1 and CDR2 sequences are MNHEY and SMNVEV (reference sequence). CDR3 length equals 16 residues. CDR3 protein: CASSFQAGVTYNEQFF. The CDR3 DNA sequence: TGTGCCAGCAGTTTCCAAGCGGGAGTGACCTACAATGAGCAGTTCTTC.

This clonotype was detected ten times or more. The rearrangement joins TRBV19 to TRBJ1-5, with D hard to call. CDR1 is LNHDA and CDR2 is SQIVND in the germline V gene (reference sequence). The CDR3 covers 12 residues. V lost 6 bases, J lost 4 bases, and 7 bases lay in between. The CDR3 region is CASSLNNQPQHF. CDR3 nucleotides: TGTGCCAGTAGCCTAAATAATCAGCCCCAGCATTTT.

There are many counts of this clonotype. V gene TRBV29-1 combines with J gene TRBJ2-1; TRBD2 matches 11 bases. Germline V gene sequence: CDR1 SQVTM, CDR2 ANQGSEA. The CDR3 totals 15 residues. Germline trimming cut 7 bases from V and 5 bases from J; bases unmatched to any gene: 10. The CDR3 here is CSASGTSGTDNEQFF. The DNA for the CDR3 is TGCAGCGCCTCTGGGACTAGCGGTACCGACAATGAGCAGTTCTTC.

J is TRBJ2-2 and V is TRBV11-2; maybe TRBD2 (6 bases). CDR3 length: 16 amino acids. The V end lost 0 bases, the J end lost 8 bases, and 16 bases lay between the germline ends. The germline V gene has CDR1 SGHAT and CDR2 FQNNGV. The CDR3 here is CASSLDTRLVRGELFF. The CDR3 nucleotides are TGTGCCAGCAGCTTAGATACCCGACTAGTTAGAGGGGAGCTGTTTTTT.

The chain is built from TRBV19 and TRBJ1-5; D is uncertain. Trimming shortened V by 3 bases and J by 1 base, and 7 bases separated the two germline ends. Germline values: CDR1 LNHDA, CDR2 SQIVND (reference sequence). CDR3 length: 14 amino acids. The CDR3 sequence is CASSIAGSNQPQHF. For the CDR3, the DNA is TGTGCCAGTAGTATCGCGGGGAGCAATCAGCCCCAGCATTTT. The full variable domain, rest sourced from reference TRBV19 and TRBJ1-5, is DGGITQSPKYLFRKEGQNVTLSCEQNLNHDAMYWYRQDPGQGLRLIYYSQIVNDFQKGDIAEGYSVSREKKESFPLTVTSAQKNPTAFYLCASSIAGSNQPQHFGDGTRLSIL.

This clonotype has more than one count but fewer than ten. The chain uses TRBV5-1 and TRBJ2-5, with a possible D match to TRBD1 (6 bases). This CDR3 has 14 residues. Trimming took 3 bases from V and 4 from J, leaving 13 bases between them. Germline V lookup: CDR1 SGHRS, CDR2 YFSETQ. This CDR3 is CASSSTGIGETQYF. As DNA, the CDR3 is TGCGCCAGCAGCTCCACAGGGATAGGAGAGACCCAGTACTTC. Looking up the rest from reference TRBV5-1 and TRBJ2-5 gives the full variable domain: KAGVTQTPRYLIKTRGQQVTLSCSPISGHRSVSWYQQTPGQGLQFLFEYFSETQRNKGNFPGRFSGRQFSNSRSEMNVSTLELGDSALYLCASSSTGIGETQYFGPGTRLLVL.

This clonotype was seen at least ten times. The rearrangement uses TRBV7-9 and TRBJ2-5; no firm D call. V gave up 7 bases and J gave up 5 bases, with 17 bases separating them. In germline, CDR1 is SEHNR, CDR2 FQNEAQ (reference sequence). This CDR3 has 14 amino acids. CDR3 sequence reads: CASNPSPPGETQYF. The CDR3 region has the DNA TGTGCCAGCAACCCGAGCCCCCCTGGCGAGACCCAGTACTTC.

A few counts support this clonotype. This chain uses TRBV7-8 with TRBJ1-1; D ambiguous. Trimming removed 2 bases from V and 1 base from J, with 17 bases in between. Germline V gene sequence: CDR1 SGHVS, CDR2 FQNEAQ. CDR3 length: 17 residues. CDR3 in amino acids: CASSLRGLRLQNTEAFF. DNA of the CDR3: TGTGCCAGCAGCTTACGGGGTTTACGGTTACAGAACACTGAAGCTTTCTTT.

This clonotype was seen many times. The V call is TRBV18, the J call TRBJ1-6; no reliable D call. This CDR3 contains 12 residues. Germline V gene data show CDR1 as KGHSH and CDR2 as LQKENI. V lost 2 bases and J lost 6, with 2 bases in between. This chain's CDR3 is CASSPVNSPLHF. For the CDR3, the DNA is TGTGCCAGCTCACCAGTTAATTCACCCCTCCACTTT.

This clonotype was recorded at least ten times. The genes are TRBV28 and TRBJ1-2, with TRBD1 as a possible D gene (6 bases). V dropped 7 bases and J dropped 5 bases, with 11 bases sitting between them. The CDR3 sequence is 12 residues long. Germline-derived CDR1 and CDR2 are MDHEN and SYDVKM. CDR3 sequence (DNA): TGTGCCAGCACCGAAGGGGGGTATGGCTACACCTTC. Protein: CASTEGGYGYTF.

This clonotype was found many times. The chain links TRBV30 to TRBJ2-5, with 8 positions matching TRBD1. In germline, CDR1 is GTSNPN, CDR2 SVGIG (reference sequence). J was trimmed by 4 bases and V by 0 bases; bases with no gene match: 1. The CDR3 sequence is 13 residues long. CDR3 region: CAWSVGQGETQYF. The CDR3 DNA sequence: TGTGCCTGGAGTGTAGGACAGGGAGAGACCCAGTACTTC.

The chain couples TRBV5-1 to TRBJ2-1; 13 bases align to TRBD2. CDR3 length: 17 amino acids. The germline V gene has CDR1 SGHRS and CDR2 YFSETQ. Losses at the gene ends were 2 bases for V and 2 bases for J; bases not matched to a gene: 4. CDR3 DNA sequence: TGCGCCAGCAGCTTACCCGGGACTAGCGGGACCTACAATGAGCAGTTCTTC. This translates into CASSLPGTSGTYNEQFF.

This sequence joins TRBV5-1 and TRBJ2-5; the D gene is possibly TRBD2 (5 bases). This CDR3 comprises 15 residues. Per germline, CDR1 SGHRS and CDR2 YFSETQ. Trimming shortened V by 0 bases and J by 1 base, and 10 bases separated the two germline ends. The CDR3, as DNA: TGCGCCAGCAGCTTGGTTTCGGGGTCCCAAGAGACCCAGTACTTC. Its translation: CASSLVSGSQETQYF.

This chain links TRBV7-9 with TRBJ2-3, with 7 nucleotides matching TRBD2. CDR1 SEHNR and CDR2 FQNEAQ come from the germline V gene (reference sequence). The CDR3 covers 16 residues. V dropped 3 bases and J dropped 2; count of bases not matched to a gene: 8. DNA for the CDR3: TGTGCCAGCAGCTTTGGGGCTAGCGGAGTCACAGATACGCAGTATTTT. Its translation: CASSFGASGVTDTQYF.

This clonotype was counted many times. CDR3 protein: CASSLRGGETYEQYF. The CDR3 DNA sequence: TGCGCCAGCAGCTTAAGGGGCGGGGAGACCTACGAGCAGTACTTC. The V call is TRBV5-1, the J call TRBJ2-7, with D maybe TRBD2 (6 bases). Per the germline V gene, CDR1 is SGHRS and CDR2 is YFSETQ. V lost 2 bases to trimming and J lost 2 bases, with 14 bases between them. This CDR3 region has 15 residues. The entire variable domain, with the rest obtained from reference TRBV5-1 and TRBJ2-7, is as follows: KAGVTQTPRYLIKTRGQQVTLSCSPISGHRSVSWYQQTPGQGLQFLFEYFSETQRNKGNFPGRFSGRQFSNSRSEMNVSTLELGDSALYLCASSLRGGETYEQYFGPGTRLTVT.

The chain recombines TRBV3-1 with TRBJ2-7; D may be TRBD1 or TRBD2 (5 bases each). Germline CDR1 reads LGHDT; CDR2 reads YNNKEL (reference sequence). The ends were cut back, 4 bases at V and 6 bases at J, with 10 bases in the middle. The CDR3 length is 12 residues. CDR3 in amino acids: CASSLLGAEQYV. The CDR3 DNA reads TGTGCCAGCAGCCTTCTCGGGGCCGAGCAGTACGTC.

This clonotype was seen repeatedly, ten times or more. The V call is TRBV15, the J call TRBJ1-3, with D uncertain. Germline V lookup: CDR1 LNHNV, CDR2 YYDKDF (reference sequence). Trimming stripped 5 bases from V and 0 bases from J, with 8 bases between. The CDR3 loop spans 14 amino acids. DNA of the CDR3: TGTGCCACCAGCCTGGCGGGCTCTGGAAACACCATATATTTT. It yields the protein CATSLAGSGNTIYF.

This clonotype was picked up a small number of times. This chain links TRBV4-3 with TRBJ2-5, with 9 bases that match TRBD1. Germline loops: CDR1 LGHNA, CDR2 YSLEER. The trim removed 3 bases at V and 5 bases at J, leaving 7 bases unmatched. This CDR3 region has 15 residues. The CDR3 nucleotides are TGCGCCAGCAGCCAGGTACAGGGGGCATGGGAGACCCAGTACTTC. It is translated as CASSQVQGAWETQYF.

The chain combines TRBV6-2 or TRBV6-3 with TRBJ2-7; D is possibly TRBD2 (6 bases). The CDR3 covers 13 residues. The V end was cut by 5 bases, the J end by 4 bases, with 12 bases between. Per the germline V gene, CDR1 is MNHEY and CDR2 is SVGEGT. CDR3 DNA sequence: TGTGCCAGCAGTACTAGCATCCCGTACGAGCAGTACTTC. It is translated as CASSTSIPYEQYF.